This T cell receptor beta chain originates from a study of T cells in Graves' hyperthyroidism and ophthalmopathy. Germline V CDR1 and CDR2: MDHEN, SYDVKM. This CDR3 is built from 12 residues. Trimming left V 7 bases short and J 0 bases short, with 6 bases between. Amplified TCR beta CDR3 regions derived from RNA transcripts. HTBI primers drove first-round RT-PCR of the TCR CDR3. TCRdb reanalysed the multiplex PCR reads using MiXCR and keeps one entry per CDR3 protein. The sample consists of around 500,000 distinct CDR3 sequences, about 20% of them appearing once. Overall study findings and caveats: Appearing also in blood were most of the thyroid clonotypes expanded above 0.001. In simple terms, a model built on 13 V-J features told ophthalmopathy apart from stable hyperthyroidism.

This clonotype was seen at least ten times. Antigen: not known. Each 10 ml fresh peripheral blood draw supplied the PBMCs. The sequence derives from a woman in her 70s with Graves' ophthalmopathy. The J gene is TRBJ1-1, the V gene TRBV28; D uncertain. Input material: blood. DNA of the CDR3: TGTGCCAGCACCGTTATGAACACTGAAGCTTTCTTT. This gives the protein CASTVMNTEAFF.